The source of this TCR beta chain is a study of cytomegalovirus exposure and HLA in healthy donors. Notes on this clone: Its matching antigen is unknown.

Germline CDR1 and CDR2: MNHEY and SMNVEV (reference sequence). V was clipped by 5 bases and J by 5 bases; unmatched bases: 5. The CDR3 is made up of 13 amino acids. Both 60 Vbeta primers and 13 Jbeta primers went into the PCR. Repertoires were generated with immunoSEQ multiplex PCR, while TCRdb's copy carries only in-frame clones and drops some. In the table there are more than 110,000 clones, around 79% of which are singletons. Points from the study as a whole: With high specificity and sensitivity, the classifier reportedly diagnosed cytomegalovirus status. Associated with cytomegalovirus, according to the listing, were around 160 TCR beta chains.

The sample comprised PBMCs. The rearrangement links TRBV27 to TRBJ2-7; 8 bases agree with TRBD1. The receptor's source is a male donor in good health and CMV-seronegative. The CDR3 DNA is TGTGCCAGCAGTCCAAGGACAGGGAACGAGCAGTACTTC. Its translation: CASSPRTGNEQYF.